This TCR beta chain was documented in a study of cytotoxic CD8 clonotypes in ibrutinib-treated CLL. TCRdb's table, derived via immunoSEQ multiplex PCR, lists solely in-frame clones and lacks some. The data show about 300,000 clones, with over 55% seen just once and just under 6.5% held by the top ten. The CDR3 spans 16 residues. V lost 4 bases, J lost 3 bases, and 15 bases lay in between. The germline V gene encodes CDR1 SGHTA and CDR2 FQGTGA. Sequenced material: PBMCs, taken after 36 months of ibrutinib treatment. The source is a human donor with chronic lymphocytic leukemia. The V call is TRBV7-3, the J call TRBJ2-2; the D call may be TRBD1 or TRBD2 (5 bases each). The CDR3 DNA follows: TGTGCCAGCAGCTCGACCGAGGGGTTCTACACCGGGGAGCTGTTTTTT. Amino acids: CASSSTEGFYTGELFF. The full variable domain, its missing parts supplied by reference TRBV7-3 and TRBJ2-2, is GAGVSQTPSNKVTEKGKYVELRCDPISGHTALYWYRQSLGQGPEFLIYFQGTGAADDSGLPNDRFFAVRPEGSVSTLKIQRTERGDSAVYLCASSSTEGFYTGELFFGEGSRLTVL.